The entry below describes one T cell receptor (beta chain). This sample is drawn from a study of blood T cell dynamics during melanoma immunotherapy. Time point: pre-treatment baseline. Response was assessed by RECIST 1.1 at 12 weeks, except a couple of rapid progressors. Patients had no prior systemic cancer treatment, immunosuppressants or other active cancers. The V gene end was trimmed by 8 bases and the J gene end by 6 bases; junction bases not matched to a gene: 10. The CDR3 has 13 residues. CDR1 is SNHLY and CDR2 is FYNNEI in the germline V gene. Assay: immunoSEQ multiplex PCR; the TCRdb copy retains only in-frame clones and omits some. The sample has about 24,000 clones, around 88% seen once.

This sequence joins TRBV2 and TRBJ2-7; 7 bases align to TRBD2. The receptor's source is a human donor with melanoma. The starting material was blood, obtained from a patient treated with checkpoint blockade. Here the CDR3 DNA reads TGTGCCAGCGGAGCGGGGAACAGCGGCGAGCAGTACTTC. Its translation is CASGAGNSGEQYF.